The 21 T cell receptor beta chains below all came from one sample that was sequenced in a study of blood T cell repertoires in COVID-19. Sequencing was performed with immunoSEQ multiplex PCR; in TCRdb, only in-frame clones are kept and a portion is missing. Of 200,000 to 250,000 clones in the sample, around 87% were seen once. Sequenced sample: PBMCs or T cells enriched from blood (not recorded which). The source is a woman in her forties or fifties who had recovered from COVID-19.

The CDR3 bases are TGTGCCAGCAGTGAGGAGCAGCTTACAGATACGCAGTATTTT. It yields the protein CASSEEQLTDTQYF. The V gene is TRBV2, the J gene TRBJ2-3, with unresolved D. Germline V CDR1 and CDR2: SNHLY, FYNNEI. This CDR3 is 14 amino acids long. V was clipped by 3 bases and J by 3 bases, with 10 bases between them.

V is TRBV3-1 (or the pseudogene TRBV3-2) and J is TRBJ1-3, with D tentatively TRBD1 (5 bases). The V gene lost 0 bases and the J gene lost 5 bases, with 11 bases spanning the gap. This CDR3 region has 15 residues. Germline lookup yields CDR1 LGHDT and CDR2 YNNKEL (reference sequence). The CDR3 here is CASSQDRGGRNTIYF. The DNA for the CDR3 is TGTGCCAGCAGCCAAGATCGGGGGGGTCGAAACACCATATATTTT.

This sequence joins TRBV29-1 and TRBJ1-3, with a tentative D call TRBD1 (6 bases). The CDR3 runs 13 residues. Germline CDR1 SQVTM, CDR2 ANQGSEA. V gave up 7 bases and J gave up 3 bases, with 13 bases separating them. CDR3 protein: CSARGGGGNTIYF. CDR3 nucleotide sequence: TGCAGCGCCAGGGGCGGGGGTGGAAACACCATATATTTT.

CDR3 region: CASGLPSGPQHF. The CDR3 DNA sequence: TGTGCTAGTGGTTTGCCATCAGGGCCCCAGCATTTT. The rearrangement uses TRBV12-5 and TRBJ1-5; no reliable D call. Trimming stripped 2 bases from V and 9 bases from J, with 8 bases between. This CDR3 region has 12 residues. The V gene's germline CDR1 is LGHNT and CDR2 FRNRAP.

CDR3 nucleotide sequence: TGTGCCAGCAGCGTAGGGGCGGGACTAGCGGGAATATTTACCGGGGAGCTGTTTTTT. Its protein product is CASSVGAGLAGIFTGELFF. The V gene is TRBV9, the J gene TRBJ2-2; TRBD2 aligns across 13 bases. Trimming cost V 0 bases and J 5 bases; bases outside gene matches: 10. The CDR3 has 19 amino acids. Germline lookup yields CDR1 SGDLS and CDR2 YYNGEE.

Only one count was recorded for this clone. The chain uses TRBV10-3 and TRBJ2-3; D perhaps matches TRBD1 (6 bases). CDR3 length equals 14 residues. Trimming took off 7 bases at V and 3 bases at J, with 14 bases between the two ends. The V gene's germline CDR1 is ENHRY and CDR2 SYGVKD. The CDR3 loop is CAIKNWGQTDTQYF. CDR3 nucleotides: TGTGCCATCAAGAATTGGGGGCAGACAGATACGCAGTATTTT.

The rearrangement joins TRBV7-9 to TRBJ1-5; the D gene is possibly TRBD1 (6 bases). V dropped 4 bases and J dropped 2 bases, with 9 bases sitting between them. The germline gives CDR1 SEHNR, CDR2 FQNEAQ (reference sequence). The CDR3 has 14 amino acids. The CDR3 DNA is TGTGCCAGCAGCTCAAAGGGGGGCAATCAGCCCCAGCATTTT. This gives the protein CASSSKGGNQPQHF.

The J gene is TRBJ1-2, the V gene TRBV12-3 or TRBV12-4; no clear D gene. The CDR3 is 13 residues long. Trimming took 4 bases from V and 8 from J, leaving 14 bases between them. The CDR3 loop reads CASSSGRAGGYTF. CDR3 nucleotides: TGTGCCAGCAGTTCCGGACGGGCGGGGGGCTACACCTTC.

This clone was detected once. The chain recombines TRBV10-3 with TRBJ2-3; 8 bases are a match to TRBD2. The length of the CDR3 is 17 residues. V was pared by 3 bases and J by 0 bases, with 8 bases of the junction left unmatched. Germline CDR1 ENHRY, CDR2 SYGVKD. The CDR3 DNA is TGTGCCATCAGTGATGGACGGGAGGGATTTAGCACAGATACGCAGTATTTT. This encodes CAISDGREGFSTDTQYF.

The chain combines TRBV21-1 with TRBJ1-2; whether TRBD1, the table's D call, matches the DNA was not checked. TRBV21-1 is shown as a pseudogene. CDR3 length: 15 residues. Here the CDR3 DNA reads TGTGCCAGCAGCAAAGGGAGACAGGGAGACTATGGCTACACCTTC. It yields the protein CASSKGRQGDYGYTF.

V and J are TRBV18 and TRBJ1-2, with D maybe TRBD1 (5 bases). The CDR3 has 15 residues. The V and J ends lost 4 bases and 0 bases respectively, with 12 bases between them. Germline loops: CDR1 KGHSH, CDR2 LQKENI. The CDR3 reads CASSLDSAANYGYTF. The CDR3 DNA follows: TGTGCCAGCTCACTCGACAGCGCTGCTAACTATGGCTACACCTTC.

This chain links TRBV30 with TRBJ2-2, with a possible D match to TRBD1 (5 bases). V was clipped by 2 bases and J by 5 bases, with 12 bases between them. The germline CDR1 and CDR2 sequences are GTSNPN and SVGIG (reference sequence). The CDR3 consists of 14 residues. The CDR3 nucleotides are TGTGCCTGGAGTAAACAGGAACGGACCGGGGAGCTGTTTTTT. Protein: CAWSKQERTGELFF.

Regarding this clone: At one end the junction does not follow the germline gene, possibly because of a read error. V is TRBV12-3 or TRBV12-4 and J is TRBJ1-1; 9 positions match TRBD1. CDR3 length equals 12 residues. The CDR3 bases are TGTGCCAGCACCTCATACCGGGACAGGGCGAGATTT. Its translation: CASTSYRDRARF.

This clone showed up many times. The V gene is TRBV6-5, the J gene TRBJ2-7, with D tentatively TRBD2 (5 bases). Trimming took 2 bases from V and 3 from J, leaving 17 bases between them. The CDR3 is 16 amino acids. Looked up from germline, CDR1 is MNHEY and CDR2 is SVGAGI. The DNA of the CDR3 is TGTGCCAGCAGTTACCCCAGTCGAGAGGGCGGCTACGAGCAGTACTTC. It encodes CASSYPSREGGYEQYF.

This chain uses TRBV7-8 with TRBJ2-7; D not resolved. Between the trimmed V and J ends, which lost 1 base and 0 bases, there was a span of 10 bases. The CDR3 has 15 amino acids. Per germline, CDR1 SGHVS and CDR2 FQNEAQ. The chain's CDR3 is CASSLGHPSSYEQYF. CDR3 nucleotides: TGTGCCAGCAGCTTAGGCCACCCCAGCTCCTACGAGCAGTACTTC.

This chain uses TRBV6-2 or TRBV6-3 with TRBJ2-7; 7 bases agree with TRBD1. The V segment lost 5 bases and the J segment 4 bases; nucleotides outside the gene matches: 11. In germline, CDR1 is MNHEY, CDR2 SVGEGT. The CDR3 runs 15 residues. In nucleotides, the CDR3 is TGTGCCAGCAGTCAATGGGACAGAGGGGCATACGAGCAGTACTTC. Its protein is CASSQWDRGAYEQYF.

CDR3 DNA: TGTGCCAGCAGCTTATTGAGGGGGAATGGCGAGCAGTTCTTC. This codes for CASSLLRGNGEQFF. The V and J genes are TRBV11-2 and TRBJ2-1, with a tentative D call TRBD1 (6 bases). The V end was cut by 2 bases, the J end by 10 bases, with 15 bases between. The CDR3 has 14 amino acids. The germline CDR1 and CDR2 sequences are SGHAT and FQNNGV.

The chain is built from TRBV4-2 and TRBJ1-1; D ambiguous. This CDR3 contains 17 residues. V was cut by 0 bases and J by 0 bases, with 14 bases left in between. The germline CDR1 and CDR2 sequences are LGHNA and YNFKEQ. This CDR3 reads CASSQDLTAGLNTEAFF. CDR3 bases: TGTGCCAGCAGCCAAGATCTCACAGCAGGTCTGAACACTGAAGCTTTCTTT.

This chain connects TRBV9 to TRBJ1-4; tentatively, D is TRBD1 (5 bases). V was cut by 0 bases and J by 7 bases, with 13 bases left in between. This CDR3 has 15 residues. Germline CDR1 reads SGDLS; CDR2 reads YYNGEE. The chain's CDR3 is CASSVDVGLGEKLFF. The CDR3 DNA is TGTGCCAGCAGCGTAGATGTGGGGCTCGGTGAAAAACTGTTTTTT.

This clone showed up just once. This sequence joins TRBV29-1 and TRBJ1-3, with D unresolved. V was shortened by 6 bases and J by 3 bases, with 21 bases between the two germline ends. The germline V gene has CDR1 SQVTM and CDR2 ANQGSEA. CDR3 length: 16 amino acids. In DNA, the CDR3 is TGCAGCGTGCGACCCCAAGAGGATCTTGATGGAAACACCATATATTTT. Its translation: CSVRPQEDLDGNTIYF. Together with reference TRBV29-1 and TRBJ1-3, the CDR3 gives the full variable domain: SAVISQKPSRDICQRGTSLTIQCQVDSQVTMMFWYRQQPGQSLTLIATANQGSEATYESGFVIDKFPISRPNLTFSTLTVSNMSPEDSSIYLCSVRPQEDLDGNTIYFGEGSWLTVV.

The V and J genes are TRBV9 and TRBJ1-6; 8 bases are shared with TRBD1. Germline CDR1 SGDLS, CDR2 YYNGEE. Trimming removed 0 bases from V and 9 bases from J; junction bases left unmatched: 5. The CDR3 loop spans 15 amino acids. The CDR3 DNA is TGTGCCAGCAGCGTAGAGGGAGACAGGGGTTCACCCCTCCACTTT. Its protein product is CASSVEGDRGSPLHF.